The clone carrying this T cell receptor beta chain was picked up one time. Original processing methods: Amplification of reference gene primers was used by the study to estimate nucleated cell counts. Here immunoSEQ multiplex PCR was the method, and the copy in TCRdb shows in-frame clones only, minus some. Clone size and the V and J calls come from that table; the DNA yielded D and trimming. Among under 250,000 clones listed, about 80% were seen once. This sample is part of a study of blood T cell repertoires in COVID-19. At the level of the study: Donors in the United States, Italy and Spain gave samples during acute or convalescent COVID-19.

Per the germline V gene, CDR1 is MDHEN and CDR2 is SYDVKM. The V gene lost 8 bases and the J gene lost 5 bases, with 13 bases spanning the gap. CDR3 length equals 13 residues. This sequence originates from a man aged 50-59 years with active or convalescent COVID-19. Material for sequencing was peripheral blood. This chain joins TRBV28 and TRBJ1-5, with D possibly TRBD1 on 5 matching bases. The CDR3 reads CASLPGIDQPQHF. CDR3 sequence (DNA): TGTGCCAGCTTGCCAGGGATTGATCAGCCCCAGCATTTT.